The T cell receptor (beta chain) described here comes from a study of PD-L1 blockade in urothelial cancer (dated by TCRdb to between 2016 and 2019). In terms of the full investigation: Therapy was started at some point between 2012 and 2014 for all patients, and atezolizumab 1,200 mg was administered intravenously every 3 weeks. About 90% of the roughly 29 patients were identified as males with urothelial cancer of bladder origin, and a prior smoking history was reported by 18 of 29 patients. An ECOG performance status of 0 or 1 was recorded for the patients, and 0 to 3 prior chemotherapy regimens had been received by the patients. Blood samples were analyzed at 3 weeks after treatment start (second dose) and at 6 weeks after treatment start. A median of roughly 140,000 T cells and 80,000 or so unique TCRs was obtained from blood samples, and a median clonality of roughly 0.08 was observed. The study, an exploratory multi-omic analysis, examined somatic, immune and clinical correlates of response to PD-L1 blockade with atezolizumab in urothelial cancer. Pretreatment tumor samples, along with matched peripheral blood serially collected before and after atezolizumab treatment, were subjected to TCR sequencing. Progression-free survival longer than 6 months counted as durable clinical benefit, and TCR features were additionally tested against both progression-free and overall survival. In the same patients who had TCR sequencing, pretreatment tumors also underwent whole exome sequencing and RNA sequencing. Durable clinical benefit was achieved by nine patients but not by the remaining 20. Pretreatment blood TCR-seq was available for about 27 patients, at least one posttreatment blood collection was obtained for around 24 patients, and tumor TCR-seq was available for around 24 patients.

In regard to this clone: Its antigen is unknown. No per-base quality is available; no much larger clone lies one base away.

V is trimmed back by 7 bases and J by 5 bases, and the junction contains 7 bases that no gene match accounts for. The CDR3 covers 13 residues, taking in both the cysteine and the phenylalanine. Here the CDR3 DNA is all that survives: 39 bases in frame from base 1. As encoded in the germline V gene, CDR1 is MDHEN while CDR2 is SYDVKM. Study-wide findings and limitations: Among patients with durable benefit, tumor-associated TCR clones showed greater expansion in peripheral blood 3 weeks after treatment started (n of about 20, p = 0.022). Because the sample size was small (n ≈ 27) and many exploratory analyses were performed, the results are intended to be hypothesis-generating. Improved progression-free and overall survival was associated with having pretreatment peripheral blood TCR clonality below the median.

Synthetic TCR analog templates were spiked into each PCR so that absolute template abundance could be estimated from read counts. Using the immunoSEQ assay, TCRbeta CDR3 regions were amplified from genomic DNA with bias-controlled V and J gene primers. Sequencing of rearranged TCRbeta segments was done at approximately 20X coverage. Turning to the authors' computational methods: Sequencing errors were corrected by clustering, and CDR3s were annotated against IMGT so that V, D and J genes could be assigned. Downstream analyses used only productive TCRbeta rearrangements, leaving out any out-of-frame or stop-codon sequences. To compute clonality, Shannon entropy was normalized by the log of the number of unique productive sequences and then subtracted from one. Clones differing between time points or between blood and tumor were identified using Fisher's exact test with Benjamini-Hochberg correction, with an adjusted p below 0.01 applied as the threshold. Drawn from immuneACCESS, this table holds only the in-frame rearrangements with V and J called that TCRdb kept. Clones are partly lost; checked studies trace under half to an unresolved V gene and leave the rest unexplained. That table is the source of V, J and clone size, and D and trimming were worked out from the DNA. The table for this sample lists 40,000 to 50,000 clones; about 86% of them were counted only once. The ten largest clonotypes hold 8.5% to 12% of the sample.

The time point label, read with the paper, signifies: peripheral blood 6 weeks after treatment start. The cohort included 29 patients with locally advanced or metastatic urothelial carcinoma who were treated at Memorial Sloan Kettering on a trial protocol. Peripheral blood mononuclear cells were collected pretreatment and during treatment, at between 1 and 8 total time points per patient. The Qiagen DNeasy Blood extraction kit was used to purify genomic DNA from total PBMCs and from tumor samples. PBMCs were collected pretreatment and during treatment, and were isolated and stored as previously described.

This sequence uses TRBV28 and TRBJ1-1; the junction holds 7 bases that match TRBD1. This receptor was identified in a man in his sixties with urothelial cancer. The specimen was PBMCs, collected around atezolizumab (anti-PD-L1) treatment. The CDR3 amino acid sequence is: CASNLRGFTEAFF. Here is the DNA: TGTGCCAGCAACCTCAGGGGGTTTACTGAAGCTTTCTTT.